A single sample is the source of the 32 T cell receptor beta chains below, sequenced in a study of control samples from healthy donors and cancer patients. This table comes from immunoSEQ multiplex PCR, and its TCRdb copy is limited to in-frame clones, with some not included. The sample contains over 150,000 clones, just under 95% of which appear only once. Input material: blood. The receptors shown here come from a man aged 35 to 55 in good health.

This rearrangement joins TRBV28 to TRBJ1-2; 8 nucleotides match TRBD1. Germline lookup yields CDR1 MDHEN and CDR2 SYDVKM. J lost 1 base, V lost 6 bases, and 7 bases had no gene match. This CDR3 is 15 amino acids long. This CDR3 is CASRFTGGGNYGYTF. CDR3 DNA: TGTGCCAGCAGATTTACAGGGGGAGGTAACTATGGCTACACCTTC.

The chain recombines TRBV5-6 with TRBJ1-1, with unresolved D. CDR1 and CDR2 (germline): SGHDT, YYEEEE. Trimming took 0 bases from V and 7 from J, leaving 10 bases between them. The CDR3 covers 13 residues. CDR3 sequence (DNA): TGTGCCAGCAGCTTGGGCCAGGTAGTTGAAGCTTTCTTT. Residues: CASSLGQVVEAFF.

The chain's CDR3 is CAWSKVGSGNSPLHF. CDR3 DNA: TGTGCCTGGAGTAAGGTCGGGTCAGGGAATTCACCCCTCCACTTT. The rearrangement links TRBV30 to TRBJ1-6; D is perhaps TRBD1 (5 bases). The CDR3 has 15 amino acids. The V gene lost 2 bases and the J gene lost 7 bases, with 15 bases spanning the gap. CDR1 GTSNPN and CDR2 SVGIG come from the germline V gene (reference sequence).

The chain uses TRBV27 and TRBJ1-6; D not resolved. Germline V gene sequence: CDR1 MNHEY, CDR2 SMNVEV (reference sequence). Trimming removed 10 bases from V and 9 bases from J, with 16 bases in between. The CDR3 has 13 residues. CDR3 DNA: TGTGCCACTAAGGGCACGTCGGGTTCACCCCTCCACTTT. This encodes CATKGTSGSPLHF.

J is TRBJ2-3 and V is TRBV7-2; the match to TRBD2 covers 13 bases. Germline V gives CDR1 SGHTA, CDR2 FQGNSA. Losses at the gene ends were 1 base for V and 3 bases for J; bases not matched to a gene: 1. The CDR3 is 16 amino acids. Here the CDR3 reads CASSLEGLAGTDTQYF. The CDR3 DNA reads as TGTGCCAGCAGCTTAGAGGGACTAGCGGGGACAGATACGCAGTATTTT.

Here the CDR3 DNA reads TGTGCCAGCAGCCCGACTAGCGGGGGGGCCTATGAGCAGTTCTTC. Protein sequence: CASSPTSGGAYEQFF. V is TRBV9 and J is TRBJ2-1, with 14 bases identical to TRBD2. Trimming removed 4 bases from V and 8 bases from J; junction bases left unmatched: 5. CDR1 is SGDLS, CDR2 YYNGEE, per germline. CDR3 length: 15 residues. The variable domain in full, completed from reference TRBV9 and TRBJ2-1, reads DSGVTQTPKHLITATGQRVTLRCSPRSGDLSVYWYQQSLDQGLQFLIQYYNGEERAKGNILERFSAQQFPDLHSELNLSSLELGDSALYFCASSPTSGGAYEQFFGPGTRLTVL.

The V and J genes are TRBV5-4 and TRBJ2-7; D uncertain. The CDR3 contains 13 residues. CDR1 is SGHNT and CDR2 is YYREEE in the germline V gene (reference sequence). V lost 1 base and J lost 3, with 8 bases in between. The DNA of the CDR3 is TGTGCCAGCAGCTTGAACAGATACTACGAGCAGTACTTC. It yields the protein CASSLNRYYEQYF.

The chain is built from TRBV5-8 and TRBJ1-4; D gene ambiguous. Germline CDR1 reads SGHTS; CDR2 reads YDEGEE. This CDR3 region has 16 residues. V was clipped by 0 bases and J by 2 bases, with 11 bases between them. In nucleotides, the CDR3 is TGTGCCAGCAGCTTGGGCTCGGGTGCGACTAATGAAAAACTGTTTTTT. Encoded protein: CASSLGSGATNEKLFF.

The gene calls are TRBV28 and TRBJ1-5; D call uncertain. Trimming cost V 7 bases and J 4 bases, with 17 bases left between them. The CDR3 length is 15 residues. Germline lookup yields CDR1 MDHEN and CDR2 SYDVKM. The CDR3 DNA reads TGTGCCAGCACTGTGACTGGGTCACGGAATCAGCCCCAGCATTTT. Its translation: CASTVTGSRNQPQHF.

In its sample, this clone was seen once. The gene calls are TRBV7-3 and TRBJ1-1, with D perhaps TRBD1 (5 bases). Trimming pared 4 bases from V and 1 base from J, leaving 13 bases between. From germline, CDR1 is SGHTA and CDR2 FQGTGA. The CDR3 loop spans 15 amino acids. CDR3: CASSYGGGRNTEAFF. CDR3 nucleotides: TGTGCCAGCAGCTACGGGGGAGGGCGGAACACTGAAGCTTTCTTT.

CDR3 coding DNA: TGTGCCAGCAGGGGGGACAGGGCGGACACTGAAGCTTTCTTT. Amino acids: CASRGDRADTEAFF. The rearrangement uses TRBV9 and TRBJ1-1; 9 bases fit TRBD1. Germline CDR1 is SGDLS and CDR2 is YYNGEE. The CDR3 is made up of 14 amino acids. V gave up 5 bases and J gave up 3 bases; unmatched junction bases: 5.

CDR3 residues: CASSPDNYEQYF. Written as DNA, the CDR3 is TGTGCCAGCTCGCCGGACAACTACGAGCAGTACTTC. The chain links TRBV18 to TRBJ2-7, with D possibly being TRBD1 (5 bases). The germline V and J ends were trimmed by 6 bases and 3 bases, with 9 bases remaining between them. The CDR3 is made up of 12 amino acids. Germline V gene sequence: CDR1 KGHSH, CDR2 LQKENI.

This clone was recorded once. The CDR3 DNA follows: TGTGCCTGGAAGGGGGGGAATTCACCCCTCCACTTT. This gives the protein CAWKGGNSPLHF. The chain uses TRBV30 and TRBJ1-6; D is possibly TRBD1 (6 bases). The V end was cut by 4 bases, the J end by 7 bases, with 8 bases between. The CDR3 length is 12 residues. Germline loops: CDR1 GTSNPN, CDR2 SVGIG (reference sequence).

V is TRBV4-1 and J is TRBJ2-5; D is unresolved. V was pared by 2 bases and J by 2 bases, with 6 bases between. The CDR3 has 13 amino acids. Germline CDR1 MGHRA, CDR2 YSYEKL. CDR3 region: CASSQTVQETQYF. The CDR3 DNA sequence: TGCGCCAGCAGCCAAACGGTTCAAGAGACCCAGTACTTC.

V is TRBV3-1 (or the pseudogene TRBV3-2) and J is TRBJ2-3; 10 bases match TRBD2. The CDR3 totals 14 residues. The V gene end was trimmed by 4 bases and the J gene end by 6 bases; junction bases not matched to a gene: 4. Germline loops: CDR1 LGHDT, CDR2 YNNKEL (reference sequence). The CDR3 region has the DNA TGTGCCAGCAGCCCCCTACTAGCGGGGGATACGCAGTATTTT. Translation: CASSPLLAGDTQYF.

The DNA of the CDR3 is TGCGCCAGCAGCCAAAGCAGCACTGAAGCTTTCTTT. Translated, it gives CASSQSSTEAFF. This sequence joins TRBV4-3 and TRBJ1-1; no clear D gene. The CDR3 is made up of 12 amino acids. Between the trimmed V and J ends, which lost 2 bases and 4 bases, there was a span of 5 bases. From germline, CDR1 is LGHNA and CDR2 YSLEER.

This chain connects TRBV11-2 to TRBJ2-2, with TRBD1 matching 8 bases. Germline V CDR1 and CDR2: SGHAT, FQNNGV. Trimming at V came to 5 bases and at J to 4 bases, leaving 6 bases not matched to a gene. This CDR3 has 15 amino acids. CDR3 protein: CASSETGGLTGELFF. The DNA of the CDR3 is TGTGCCAGCAGCGAAACAGGGGGACTCACCGGGGAGCTGTTTTTT.

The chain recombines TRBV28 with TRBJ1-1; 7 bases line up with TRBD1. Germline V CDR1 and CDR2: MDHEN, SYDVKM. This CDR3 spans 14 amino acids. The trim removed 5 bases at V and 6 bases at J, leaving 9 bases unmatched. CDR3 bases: TGTGCCAGCAGTCTAGACAGGGTTTTCCCTGAAGCTTTCTTT. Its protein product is CASSLDRVFPEAFF.

CDR3 DNA sequence: TGTGCCAGCAGCTTAGCGGCCAGGAACACTGAAGCTTTCTTT. It yields the protein CASSLAARNTEAFF. The chain couples TRBV7-2 to TRBJ1-1; no clear D gene. Trimming removed 0 bases at V and 1 base at J, with 6 bases between. Germline CDR1 is SGHTA and CDR2 is FQGNSA. The CDR3 contains 14 residues.

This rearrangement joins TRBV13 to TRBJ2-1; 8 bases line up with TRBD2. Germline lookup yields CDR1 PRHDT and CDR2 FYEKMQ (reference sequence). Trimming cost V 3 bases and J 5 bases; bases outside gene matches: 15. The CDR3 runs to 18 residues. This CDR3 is CASSLAAGAGSRHNEQFF. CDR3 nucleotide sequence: TGTGCCAGCAGCTTGGCAGCGGGGGCCGGTAGCCGGCACAATGAGCAGTTCTTC.

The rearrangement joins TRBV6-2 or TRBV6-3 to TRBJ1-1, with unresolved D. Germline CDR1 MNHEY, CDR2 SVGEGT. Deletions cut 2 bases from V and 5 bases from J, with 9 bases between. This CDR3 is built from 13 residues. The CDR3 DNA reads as TGTGCCAGCAGTTACATAGGGATGACTGAAGCTTTCTTT. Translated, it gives CASSYIGMTEAFF.

The CDR3 region has the DNA TGTGCCAGCAGCTCTCGGACAGTATGGAGCTCCTACGAGCAGTACTTC. Translating gives CASSSRTVWSSYEQYF. This chain connects TRBV5-6 to TRBJ2-7; D might be TRBD1 (6 bases). The CDR3 totals 16 residues. V lost 3 bases, J lost 0 bases, and 16 bases lay in between. Germline CDR1 SGHDT, CDR2 YYEEEE.

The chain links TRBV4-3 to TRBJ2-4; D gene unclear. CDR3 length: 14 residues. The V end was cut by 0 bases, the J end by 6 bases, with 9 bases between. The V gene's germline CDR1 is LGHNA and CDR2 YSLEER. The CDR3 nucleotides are TGCGCCAGCAGCCAAGAACCCGGTTTAAACATTCAGTACTTC. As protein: CASSQEPGLNIQYF.

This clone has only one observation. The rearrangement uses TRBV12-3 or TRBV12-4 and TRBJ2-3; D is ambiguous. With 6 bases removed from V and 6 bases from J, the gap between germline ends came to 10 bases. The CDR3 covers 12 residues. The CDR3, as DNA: TGTGCCAGCAGCCTCTTCGGGGATACGCAGTATTTT. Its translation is CASSLFGDTQYF.

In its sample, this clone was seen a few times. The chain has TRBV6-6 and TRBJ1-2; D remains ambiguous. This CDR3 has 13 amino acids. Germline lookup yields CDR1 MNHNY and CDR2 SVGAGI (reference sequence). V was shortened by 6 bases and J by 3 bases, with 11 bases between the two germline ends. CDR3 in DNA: TGTGCCAGCAGACCCGACGGTGACTATGGCTACACCTTC. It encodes CASRPDGDYGYTF.

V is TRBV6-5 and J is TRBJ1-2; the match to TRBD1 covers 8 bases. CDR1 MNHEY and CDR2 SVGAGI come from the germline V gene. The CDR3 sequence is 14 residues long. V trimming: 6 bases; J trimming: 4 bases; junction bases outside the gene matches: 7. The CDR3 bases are TGTGCCAGCAGAGAGACAGGGGTAGGCTATGGCTACACCTTC. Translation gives CASRETGVGYGYTF.

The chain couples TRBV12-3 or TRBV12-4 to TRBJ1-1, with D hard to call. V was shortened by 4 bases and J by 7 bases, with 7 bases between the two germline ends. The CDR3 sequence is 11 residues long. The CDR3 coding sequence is TGTGCCAGCAGTTGGGGAATTGAAGCTTTCTTT. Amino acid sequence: CASSWGIEAFF.

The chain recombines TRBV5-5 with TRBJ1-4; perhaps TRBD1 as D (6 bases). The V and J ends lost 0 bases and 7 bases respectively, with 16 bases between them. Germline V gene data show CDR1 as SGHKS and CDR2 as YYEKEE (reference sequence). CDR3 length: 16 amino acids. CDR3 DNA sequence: TGTGCCAGCAGCTTGGACAGGACGGGGGCTACTGAAAAACTGTTTTTT. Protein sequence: CASSLDRTGATEKLFF.

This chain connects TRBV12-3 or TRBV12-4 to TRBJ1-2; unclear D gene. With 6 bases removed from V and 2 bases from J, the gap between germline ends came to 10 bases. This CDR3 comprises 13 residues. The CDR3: CASSHGVNYGYTF. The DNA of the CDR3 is TGTGCCAGCAGCCACGGGGTAAACTATGGCTACACCTTC.

The CDR3 nucleotides are TGCGCCAGCAGCCTTACCGGGGGGGCCGGCGGGGAGCTGTTTTTT. Translating it yields CASSLTGGAGGELFF. The chain recombines TRBV5-1 with TRBJ2-2, with 8 nucleotides matching TRBD2. The V gene end was trimmed by 4 bases and the J gene end by 7 bases; junction bases not matched to a gene: 9. There are 15 residues in the CDR3. The V gene's germline CDR1 is SGHRS and CDR2 YFSETQ.

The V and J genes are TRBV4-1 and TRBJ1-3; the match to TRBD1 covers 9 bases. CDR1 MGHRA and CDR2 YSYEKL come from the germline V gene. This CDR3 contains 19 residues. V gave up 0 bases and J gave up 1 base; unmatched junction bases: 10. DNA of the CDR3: TGCGCCAGCAGCCAAGATCCTCCACCGGGACAGGGTTCTGGAAACACCATATATTTT. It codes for CASSQDPPPGQGSGNTIYF.

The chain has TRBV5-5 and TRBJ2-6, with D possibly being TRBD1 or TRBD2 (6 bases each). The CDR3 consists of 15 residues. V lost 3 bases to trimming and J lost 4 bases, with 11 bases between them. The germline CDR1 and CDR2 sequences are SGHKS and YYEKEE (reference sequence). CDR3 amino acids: CASSSRGAGANVLTF. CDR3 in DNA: TGTGCCAGCAGCTCGAGGGGGGCCGGGGCCAACGTCCTGACTTTC.